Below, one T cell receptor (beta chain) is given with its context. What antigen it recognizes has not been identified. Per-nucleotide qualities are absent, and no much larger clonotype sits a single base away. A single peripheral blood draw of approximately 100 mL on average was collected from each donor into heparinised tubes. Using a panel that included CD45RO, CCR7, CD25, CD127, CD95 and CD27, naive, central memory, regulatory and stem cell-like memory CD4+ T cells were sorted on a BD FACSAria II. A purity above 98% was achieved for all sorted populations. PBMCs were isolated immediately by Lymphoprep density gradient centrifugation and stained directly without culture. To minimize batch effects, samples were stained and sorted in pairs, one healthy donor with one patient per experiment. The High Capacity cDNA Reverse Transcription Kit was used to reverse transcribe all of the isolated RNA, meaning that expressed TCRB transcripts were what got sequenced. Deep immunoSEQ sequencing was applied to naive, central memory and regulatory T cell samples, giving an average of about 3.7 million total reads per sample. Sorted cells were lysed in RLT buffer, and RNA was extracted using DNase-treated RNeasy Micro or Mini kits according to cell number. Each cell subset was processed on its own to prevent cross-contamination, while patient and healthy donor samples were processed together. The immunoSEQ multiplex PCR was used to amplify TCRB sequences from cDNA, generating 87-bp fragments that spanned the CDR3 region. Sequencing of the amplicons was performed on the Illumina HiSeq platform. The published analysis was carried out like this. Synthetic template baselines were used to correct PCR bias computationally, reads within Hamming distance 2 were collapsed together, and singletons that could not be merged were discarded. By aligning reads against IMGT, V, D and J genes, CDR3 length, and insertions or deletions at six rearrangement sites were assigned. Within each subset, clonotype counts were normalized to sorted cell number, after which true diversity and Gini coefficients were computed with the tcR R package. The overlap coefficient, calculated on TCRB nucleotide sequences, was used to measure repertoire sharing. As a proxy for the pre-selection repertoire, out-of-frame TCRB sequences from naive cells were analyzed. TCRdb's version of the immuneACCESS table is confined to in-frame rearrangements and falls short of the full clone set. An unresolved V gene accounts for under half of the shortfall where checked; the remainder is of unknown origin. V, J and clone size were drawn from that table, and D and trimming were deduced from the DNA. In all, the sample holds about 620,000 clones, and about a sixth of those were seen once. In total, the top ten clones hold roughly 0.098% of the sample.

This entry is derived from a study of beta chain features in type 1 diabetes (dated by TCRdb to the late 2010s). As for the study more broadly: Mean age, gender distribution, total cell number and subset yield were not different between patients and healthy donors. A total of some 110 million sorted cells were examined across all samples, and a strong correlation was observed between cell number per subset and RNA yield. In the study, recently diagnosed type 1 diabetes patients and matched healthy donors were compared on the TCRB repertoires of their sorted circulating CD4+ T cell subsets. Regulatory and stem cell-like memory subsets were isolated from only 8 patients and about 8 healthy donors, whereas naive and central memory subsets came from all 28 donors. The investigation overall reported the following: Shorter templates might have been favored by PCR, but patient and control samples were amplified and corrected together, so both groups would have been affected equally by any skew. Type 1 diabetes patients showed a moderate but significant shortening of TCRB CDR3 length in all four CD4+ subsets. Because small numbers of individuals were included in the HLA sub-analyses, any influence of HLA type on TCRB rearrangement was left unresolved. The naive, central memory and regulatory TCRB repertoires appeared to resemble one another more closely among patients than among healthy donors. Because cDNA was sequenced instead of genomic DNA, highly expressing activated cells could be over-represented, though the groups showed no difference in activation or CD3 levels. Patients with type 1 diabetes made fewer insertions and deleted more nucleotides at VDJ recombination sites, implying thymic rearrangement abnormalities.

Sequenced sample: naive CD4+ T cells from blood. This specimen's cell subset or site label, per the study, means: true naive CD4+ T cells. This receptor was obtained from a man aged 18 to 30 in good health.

DNA sequence: TGCGCCAGCAGCGGGACAGGGGGCTGGGAAGCTTTCTTT. Translated, it reads CASSGTGGWEAFF. The chain is encoded by TRBV5-1 joined to TRBJ1-1; 12 central nucleotides agree with TRBD1. From cysteine to phenylalanine, the CDR3 is 13 amino acids long. Only the CDR3 region is kept as DNA, spanning 39 bases read in frame from base 1. Compared with germline, V lacks 4 bases and J lacks 8 bases; bases without a gene match: 3. CDR1 and CDR2, per the germline V gene, are SGHRS and YFSETQ. The variable domain in full, with residues beyond the CDR3 obtained from the reference TRBV5-1 and TRBJ1-1 genes, is KAGVTQTPRYLIKTRGQQVTLSCSPISGHRSVSWYQQTPGQGLQFLFEYFSETQRNKGNFPGRFSGRQFSNSRSEMNVSTLELGDSALYLCASSGTGGWEAFFGQGTRLTVV.